This T cell receptor beta chain was observed in a study of blood T cells in healthy people across ages. Study conclusions and caveats: Age showed a roughly linear inverse relationship with TCR beta diversity per million T cells.

This clonotype was picked up a small number of times. Its cognate antigen is unknown. The CDR3 runs to 12 residues. Trimming stripped 6 bases from V and 9 bases from J, with 13 bases between. A sample-barcoded 5' primer and a J-beta primer mix were used in a second PCR of roughly 7 to 11 cycles. Via MiXCR, TCRdb re-called the 5' RACE reads, giving one row per CDR3 protein. Altogether 1.5 million to 2 million distinct CDR3 sequences are present, 28% being singletons, with the ten largest covering 7.7%. What was sequenced was blood. The source of this sequence is a woman in her thirties in good health. This chain uses TRBV12-3 or TRBV12-4 with TRBJ2-3, with D possibly matching TRBD2 (6 bases). The CDR3 DNA follows: TGTGCCAGCAGCCACATGACTAGAACGCAGTATTTT. It codes for CASSHMTRTQYF.